This T cell receptor beta chain was retrieved from a study of OX40 agonist ivuxolimab in advanced cancers. The CDR3 loop spans 15 amino acids. Between the trimmed V and J ends, which lost 6 bases and 2 bases, there was a span of 16 bases. The V gene's germline CDR1 is MDHEN and CDR2 SYDVKM. The method was immunoSEQ multiplex PCR; TCRdb's version includes in-frame clones alone and lacks a portion of them. The sample lists around 80,000 clones, approximately 92% seen once, with roughly 9% in the top ten. The source material was CD4+ or CD8+ T cells sorted from blood, sampled in a trial of the OX40 agonist ivuxolimab. V gene TRBV28 combines with J gene TRBJ1-2; D is perhaps TRBD1 (6 bases). The source of this sequence is an adult with an advanced solid tumor such as melanoma, head and neck, liver or kidney cancer. The CDR3 region is CASSPIQGLNYGYTF. CDR3 nucleotides: TGTGCCAGCAGCCCCATACAGGGCCTGAACTATGGCTACACCTTC.